Listed here is a single T cell receptor beta chain. The specificity of this receptor is unknown. Base qualities are not provided; no much larger clone lies one nucleotide away. This sample is part of a study of shared clonotypes between healthy human individuals (TCRdb year 2020). Describing the broader study: The cohort comprised a couple of women and three men aged 18 to 49 years. For each donor, three plates each were used for CD4 naive and CD4 memory, two plates were used for CD8 naive, and one plate was used for CD8 memory. To estimate repertoire size and how much clonotype sharing occurs between individuals, the study deeply sequenced the blood TCR repertoires of 5 or 6 healthy adults. To increase sequencing depth and limit assay-specific biases, different laboratories used diverse techniques to prepare libraries and sequence TCR repertoires. Leukapheresis yielded between about 0.94 and 10 billion PBMCs per donor.

TCR CDR3 regions were amplified from genomic DNA by multiplex PCR using the deep immunoSEQ assay. Genomic DNA extracted from each cell subset was distributed evenly over all wells of several immunoSEQ 96-well plates, and each plate served as one replicate. Each replicate PCR for sorted subsets received around 200 ng genomic DNA, equal to about 29,000 T cell genomes. The purified libraries were quantified using a Qubit 3.0 fluorometer, sized with a Bioanalyzer 2100, and then quantified again using the KAPA Library Quantification kit. Every immunoSEQ 96-well plate was sequenced on a separate single-read 150-cycle Illumina NextSeq 550 flow cell. From the authors' description of their analysis: Because the immunoSEQ output included only junctional sequences and no quality scores, the filtering could not be the same as the filtering used for full-length reads. To assign V/J genes and CDR3, sequences were annotated against IMGT germline references using PyIR, a Python wrapper for IgBLAST v1.9. Any read was removed if the V/J assignment was weak (E-value above 1e-6), the CDR3 was missing, or the read contained stop codons, out-of-frame junctions, or ambiguous translated residues. V3J clonotypes were defined as sequences sharing an identical inferred V gene, J gene, and CDR3 amino acid sequence. To compute the percentage overlap between repertoires, the number of shared unique clonotypes was divided by the size of the smaller repertoire. Repertoire richness was assessed with RTK rarefaction, the Chao1 estimator, and Recon v2.1 estimates of unobserved clonotypes. OLGA was used to compute generation probabilities for all TCRbeta clonotypes that the gDNA method yielded from a handful of donors. Imported from immuneACCESS, the table was reduced by TCRdb to in-frame sequences with V and J called. These copies leave out some clones; in studies compared against another copy, an unresolved V gene accounts for under half, and the cause of the remainder is not known. V and J calls and clone size follow that table, whereas D and trimming were derived from the DNA. Across this sample there are about 2.3 million clones, with just over 90% seen only once. The ten largest clones capture 0.39% of the sample.

Including the terminal cysteine and phenylalanine, the CDR3 comprises 13 residues. Just CDR3 DNA is preserved here, 39 bases in frame from base 1. V was cut back by 1 base and J by 6 bases, leaving a gap of 10 bases between them. Sequences MNHEY (CDR1) and SVGAGI (CDR2) are obtained from the germline V gene. The paper's findings and limits, for the study overall: Pairwise subsampling indicated that sequencing depth was expected to affect the degree of clonotype sharing among donors. Higher generation probabilities were observed for clonotypes shared by all four sorted-subset donors than for non-shared clonotypes. Only blood was sampled, and tissue TCR repertoires likely differ from those in blood. Larger estimated clonotype richness was generally found for naive subsets than for memory subsets. The genetic and exposure-history diversity represented was limited by the small number of donors. Even with the large sequencing depth, rarefaction of the sorted-subset datasets indicated that sequencing was incomplete. Approximately 5% of naive CD4, 3.5% of naive CD8, about 2.5% of memory CD4, and approximately 0.39% of memory CD8 clonotypes were shared across several donors.

The donors were healthy, HIV-negative adults who had no recently reported acute infections or vaccinations. Every donor was a Caucasian adult living in Nashville, Tennessee, USA. Magnetic negative selection was used to enrich CD4+ T cells, after which naive cells were positively selected on CD45RA and the negative fraction became the memory subset. Blood was obtained by leukapheresis, after which PBMCs were separated by Ficoll-Histopaque density gradient centrifugation and cryopreserved in liquid nitrogen vapor phase. Purity and quantity of every magnetically sorted T cell population were checked by analytical flow cytometry. Genomic DNA was isolated from each sorted fraction and quantified by UV absorbance on a Nanodrop 2000c.

The chain is made from TRBV6-5 and TRBJ2-7; the D gene identity is not certain. Sequences were obtained from naive CD4+ T cells from PBMCs. Sample cell subset or site, as interpreted from the label and publication: CD45RA+ positively selected. The TCR was taken from a man aged 18 to 30 in good health. Some clones in this sample may be carry-over from other donors' samples. The nucleotide sequence is given as TGTGCCAGCAGTTACTTAGTTGGGCGCGAGCAGTACTTC. Translated, it reads CASSYLVGREQYF.